This T cell receptor (beta chain) was found in a study of T-cell reconstitution after alpha-beta-depleted transplantation in children (dated by TCRdb to between 2015 and 2016). Notes on the research overall: Using TCR repertoire profiling, the study followed T-cell immune reconstitution in a quantitative way in children after TCRalphabeta/CD19-depleted allogeneic hematopoietic cell transplantation.

Study-level results and caveats: The frequencies of hyperexpanded clones fell over the following months, and after one year, T-cell counts and TCRbeta diversity were mostly attributed to newly produced T cells. The apparently early recovery of alphabetaT-cell counts about two months after transplant reportedly depended on only several hundred rapidly expanded clones that came from non-depleted graft cells. In some patients, high TCRbeta diversity at day 60 was attributed to recipient T cells and intrathymic progenitors that had survived conditioning.

This specimen's treatment or condition label, interpreted: allogeneic hematopoietic cell transplantation with graft depleted of TCRalphabeta T cells and CD19 B cells. Transplant recipients were children who received TCRalphabeta/CD19-depleted allogeneic hematopoietic cell grafts. V loses 5 bases, J loses 7 bases, and the germline ends lie 18 bases apart. CDR1 and CDR2, per the germline V gene (reference sequence), are GTSNPN and SVGIG. CDR3 length: 14 amino acids, cysteine to phenylalanine. Only the CDR3 DNA stays, 42 bases, in frame from base 1. Library creation used PCR. Sequencing was carried out with an Illumina HiSeq 2500. Molecular barcoding was employed in the preparation of TCR libraries, with unique molecular identifiers being used to normalize TCRbeta repertoire quantification. TCRdb handled the public reads itself, with Q25 trimming in fastp and clone calling in MiXCR, and kept productive beta chains. Each entry merges the rows of one CDR3 protein and shows their most common DNA and genes. Recorded for this sample are about 980,000 distinct CDR3 sequences; roughly 29% of them occurred a single time. 28% of the sample is held by the ten biggest clonotypes.

About this clonotype: Its antigen is unknown. Base qualities are not recorded, but no much larger clone differs from it by a single base.

This chain is built from TRBV30 and TRBJ2-1; the D gene is perhaps TRBD1 or TRBD2, as each covers 6 bases. The sequencing here drew on PBMCs, mostly from graft donor cells, taken 360 days after TCRalphabeta/CD19-depleted stem cell transplant. This TCR derives from a boy under two years old who had a stem cell transplant for SCID, so the T cells may come from the graft donor. The nucleotide sequence is TGTGCCTGGCTAGAGGGGGGCCTGTATAATGAGCAGTTCTTC. Protein translation: CAWLEGGLYNEQFF. Beyond the CDR3, the reference TRBV30 and TRBJ2-1 genes provide the residues; the full variable domain reads: SQTIHQWPATLVQPVGSPLSLECTVEGTSNPNLYWYRQAAGRGLQLLFYSVGIGQISSEVPQNLSASRPQDRQFILSSKKLLLSDSGFYLCAWLEGGLYNEQFFGPGTRLTVL.